Sequencing of this T cell receptor beta chain was carried out in a study of blood T cell repertoires in COVID-19. Background on the study: PBMCs, B-cell-depleted T cells, or T cells were the source of the cDNA or gDNA that made up the material.

Germline-derived CDR1 and CDR2 are SQVTM and ANQGSEA. V was shortened by 3 bases and J by 8 bases, with 22 bases between the two germline ends. The CDR3 runs to 15 residues. Original analysis: The authors estimated nucleated cell counts from reference gene primer amplification. Using immunoSEQ multiplex PCR, the repertoire was profiled, and TCRdb retains in-frame clones only, with some absent. D and trimming were read from the DNA, whereas the V and J calls and clone size are those reported in that table. The table lists about 67,000 clones, approximately 90% of them singletons, with about 1.2% in the top ten.

The sequencing sample was made of peripheral blood. V gene TRBV29-1 combines with J gene TRBJ1-2, with D perhaps matching TRBD1 (6 bases). This clonotype was obtained from an older woman with acute or convalescent COVID-19. CDR3 sequence reads: CSVERLTGGAGGYTF. The CDR3 DNA follows: TGCAGCGTTGAGCGACTCACGGGGGGCGCGGGAGGCTACACCTTC. Variable domain in full (rest from reference TRBV29-1 and TRBJ1-2): SAVISQKPSRDICQRGTSLTIQCQVDSQVTMMFWYRQQPGQSLTLIATANQGSEATYESGFVIDKFPISRPNLTFSTLTVSNMSPEDSSIYLCSVERLTGGAGGYTFGSGTRLTVV.